In its sample, the clone carrying this T cell receptor (beta chain) was seen a few times. Original methodology: Researchers report that nucleated cell counts were estimated from reference gene primer amplification. The repertoire was sequenced with immunoSEQ multiplex PCR; TCRdb's copy has only in-frame clones and lacks some. V, J and clone size were drawn from that table, and D and trimming were deduced from the DNA. The sample gives approximately 97,000 clones, under 85% of which show up once; 9.5% to 15% is in the top ten. This entry is derived from a study of blood T cell repertoires in COVID-19. The CDR3 has 13 residues. CDR1 LGHNA and CDR2 YSLEER come from the germline V gene. V dropped 2 bases and J dropped 3 bases, with 8 bases sitting between them.

The sequence was collected from a human donor in a cohort sampled during active COVID-19. The sample taken for sequencing was peripheral blood. This rearrangement joins TRBV4-3 to TRBJ2-7; D is uncertain. The DNA for the CDR3 is TGCGCCAGCAGCCAACAAGCATACTACGAGCAGTACTTC. Its translation: CASSQQAYYEQYF.